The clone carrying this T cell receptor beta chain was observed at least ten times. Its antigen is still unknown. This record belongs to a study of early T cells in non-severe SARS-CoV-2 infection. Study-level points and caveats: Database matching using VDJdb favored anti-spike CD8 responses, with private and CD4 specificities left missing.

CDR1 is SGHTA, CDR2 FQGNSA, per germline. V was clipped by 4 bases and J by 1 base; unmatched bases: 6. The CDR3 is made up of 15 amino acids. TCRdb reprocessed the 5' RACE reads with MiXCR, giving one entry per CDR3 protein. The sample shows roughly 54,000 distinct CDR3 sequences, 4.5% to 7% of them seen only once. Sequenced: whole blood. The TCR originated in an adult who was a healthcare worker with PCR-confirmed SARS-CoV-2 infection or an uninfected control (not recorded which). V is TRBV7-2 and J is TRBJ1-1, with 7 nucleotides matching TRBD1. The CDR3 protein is CASSSGQAKNTEAFF. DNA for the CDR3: TGTGCCAGCAGCTCTGGACAGGCGAAGAACACTGAAGCTTTCTTT.